This entry concerns a single T cell receptor (beta chain). Its target is not known. Libraries were prepared by immunoSEQ multiplex PCR; TCRdb keeps only in-frame clonotypes and omits some of them. The data contain approximately 100,000 clones, 87% of them singletons. Pooling was applied to second doses at about 4 or about 12 weeks. This entry belongs to a study of T cell responses to AZD1222 COVID-19 vaccine. Study-wide results and limits: Elevations in Spike-specific TCR breadth and depth followed administration of two AZD1222 doses. Donors, mostly white British, included more females; clonal diversity was possibly underestimated.

Germline V gives CDR1 KGHSH, CDR2 LQKENI. The trim removed 4 bases at V and 1 base at J, leaving 7 bases unmatched. The CDR3 covers 17 residues. The input for sequencing was peripheral blood, taken 28 days after the second AZD1222 dose. This chain links TRBV18 with TRBJ2-2; 9 nucleotides agree with TRBD2. This TCR was sampled from an adult who received the AZD1222 COVID-19 vaccine. CDR3: CASSRNSGRRNTGELFF. The CDR3 DNA follows: TGTGCCAGCTCACGAAATAGCGGGAGAAGGAACACCGGGGAGCTGTTTTTT.